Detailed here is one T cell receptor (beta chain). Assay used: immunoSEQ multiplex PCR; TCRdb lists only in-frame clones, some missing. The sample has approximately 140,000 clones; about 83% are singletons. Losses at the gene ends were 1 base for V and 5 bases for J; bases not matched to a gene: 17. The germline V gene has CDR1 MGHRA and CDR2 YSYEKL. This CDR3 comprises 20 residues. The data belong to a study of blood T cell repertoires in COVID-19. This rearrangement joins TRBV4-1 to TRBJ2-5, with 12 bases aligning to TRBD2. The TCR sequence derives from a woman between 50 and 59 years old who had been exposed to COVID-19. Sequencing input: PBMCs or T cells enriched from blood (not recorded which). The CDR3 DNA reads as TGCGCCAGCAGCCAAGTTGCCAGTACTAGCGGGAGGTCGGGGGTGGAGACCCAGTACTTC. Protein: CASSQVASTSGRSGVETQYF.